These 20 T cell receptor beta chains were sequenced from one sample in a study of cytomegalovirus exposure and HLA in healthy donors. Researchers ran the PCR with 60 Vbeta and 13 Jbeta primers. Sequenced by immunoSEQ multiplex PCR; TCRdb stores in-frame clones only, minus some. The table records around 150,000 clones, roughly 85% of them present only once. Sample: PBMCs. Source of these receptors: a male donor in good health and CMV-seropositive.

The gene calls are TRBV27 and TRBJ2-3, with TRBD2 matching over 13 bases. CDR3 length equals 17 residues. From germline, CDR1 is MNHEY and CDR2 SMNVEV (reference sequence). After removal of 4 bases from V and 2 bases from J, the junction contained 6 bases not matched to a gene. The CDR3: CASSSGTSGTHTDTQYF. CDR3 DNA: TGTGCCAGCAGTTCGGGGACTAGCGGGACACACACAGATACGCAGTATTTT.

This chain joins TRBV23-1 and TRBJ1-5, with D perhaps TRBD1 (6 bases). TRBV23-1 carries the ORF label, with uncertain function. This CDR3 has 16 amino acids. The CDR3 nucleotides read TGCGCGGCGCGGGGGGGGGCGTTGATATGCAATCAGCCCCAGCATTTT. Its protein is CAARGGALICNQPQHF.

This chain connects TRBV7-8 to TRBJ2-2; 14 nucleotides line up with TRBD2. Germline V gives CDR1 SGHVS, CDR2 FQNEAQ. V dropped 7 bases and J dropped 7; count of bases not matched to a gene: 8. There are 16 residues in the CDR3. CDR3 amino acids: CASTSPGLAGGGELFF. CDR3 DNA sequence: TGTGCCAGCACCTCCCCCGGACTAGCGGGAGGCGGGGAGCTGTTTTTT.

This clone came up once. This sample also contains other DNA sequences that code for the same CDR3. V is TRBV7-8 and J is TRBJ2-7, with 10 bases identical to TRBD2. CDR3 size: 15 residues. Unmatched junction bases numbered 4, after V lost 4 bases and J lost 1 base. The germline CDR1 and CDR2 sequences are SGHVS and FQNEAQ. The CDR3: CASSSRTSGSYEQYF. CDR3 DNA: TGTGCCAGCAGCTCTAGGACTAGCGGTTCCTACGAGCAGTACTTC.

This clone has more than one count but fewer than ten. The chain's CDR3 is CASSADRGNSNQPQHF. The CDR3 DNA follows: TGTGCCAGCAGCGCGGACAGGGGTAATAGCAATCAGCCCCAGCATTTT. The rearrangement uses TRBV5-6 and TRBJ1-5, with 9 bases lining up with TRBD1. Germline loops: CDR1 SGHDT, CDR2 YYEEEE. The CDR3 totals 16 residues. V gave up 4 bases and J gave up 0 bases; unmatched junction bases: 5.

The rearrangement joins TRBV6-6 to TRBJ1-1; D unresolved. The germline V and J ends were trimmed by 6 bases and 3 bases, with 14 bases remaining between them. Germline values: CDR1 MNHNY, CDR2 SVGAGI (reference sequence). The CDR3 is 14 residues long. CDR3 coding DNA: TGTGCCAGCAGCTCGCCCGGGGAATACACTGAAGCTTTCTTT. Its translation: CASSSPGEYTEAFF.

The V gene is TRBV7-9, the J gene TRBJ1-2; the match to TRBD1 covers 7 bases. J lost 7 bases, V lost 7 bases, and 9 bases had no gene match. Germline V gene lookup returns CDR1 SEHNR and CDR2 FQNEAQ (reference sequence). This CDR3 is built from 13 residues. CDR3 bases: TGTGCCAGCAAGAGAGACAGGGATTTTGGCTACACCTTC. Its translation: CASKRDRDFGYTF.

The rearrangement joins TRBV28 to TRBJ1-6, with 7 bases fitting TRBD1. There are 13 residues in the CDR3. CDR1 is MDHEN and CDR2 is SYDVKM in the germline V gene. The V segment lost 6 bases and the J segment 12 bases; nucleotides outside the gene matches: 8. The CDR3 sequence is CASRPGQDLPLHF. Written as DNA, the CDR3 is TGTGCCAGCAGGCCCGGACAGGACTTACCCCTCCACTTT.

The V gene is TRBV5-1, the J gene TRBJ2-7; 7 nucleotides align to TRBD1. V was pared by 4 bases and J by 4 bases, with 8 bases of the junction left unmatched. Germline values: CDR1 SGHRS, CDR2 YFSETQ. This CDR3 has 14 amino acids. CDR3 sequence: CASSVTGPEYEQYF. The CDR3 DNA follows: TGCGCCAGCAGCGTGACAGGGCCAGAGTACGAGCAGTACTTC.

This clone was found once. The rearrangement links TRBV5-1 to TRBJ1-2; a weak D match, TRBD1 (5 bases). Germline loops: CDR1 SGHRS, CDR2 YFSETQ. The CDR3 is made up of 17 amino acids. The ends were cut back, 0 bases at V and 7 bases at J, with 22 bases in the middle. The CDR3 DNA reads as TGCGCCAGCAGCTTGGGGGTTGCCGGGACTTCCGGAAGTGGCTACACCTTC. Protein sequence: CASSLGVAGTSGSGYTF. Full variable domain (remainder filled in from reference TRBV5-1 and TRBJ1-2): KAGVTQTPRYLIKTRGQQVTLSCSPISGHRSVSWYQQTPGQGLQFLFEYFSETQRNKGNFPGRFSGRQFSNSRSEMNVSTLELGDSALYLCASSLGVAGTSGSGYTFGSGTRLTVV.

The chain employs TRBV27 and TRBJ2-2; unclear D gene. Germline loops: CDR1 MNHEY, CDR2 SMNVEV (reference sequence). With 8 bases removed from V and 6 bases from J, the gap between germline ends came to 7 bases. This CDR3 spans 11 amino acids. CDR3 region: CASRSAGELFF. The CDR3 DNA reads TGTGCCAGCCGTTCGGCCGGGGAGCTGTTTTTT.

The chain carries TRBV5-1 and TRBJ2-1; TRBD1 matches 7 bases. J lost 9 bases, V lost 1 base, and 7 bases had no gene match. Germline assignment: CDR1 SGHRS and CDR2 YFSETQ. This CDR3 region has 14 residues. The CDR3: CASSLTGVNIEQFF. The CDR3 nucleotides read TGCGCCAGCAGCTTGACAGGGGTGAATATTGAGCAGTTCTTC.

The chain recombines TRBV5-1 with TRBJ2-7, with a possible D match to TRBD2 (6 bases). V lost 4 bases, J lost 4 bases, and 21 bases lay in between. Germline V gives CDR1 SGHRS, CDR2 YFSETQ. This CDR3 contains 16 residues. Written as DNA, the CDR3 is TGCGCCAGCAGCCCTACGGTGAGCGGGTCGGGTTACGAGCAGTACTTC. Its translation: CASSPTVSGSGYEQYF. Full variable domain (outside the CDR3, taken from reference TRBV5-1 and TRBJ2-7): KAGVTQTPRYLIKTRGQQVTLSCSPISGHRSVSWYQQTPGQGLQFLFEYFSETQRNKGNFPGRFSGRQFSNSRSEMNVSTLELGDSALYLCASSPTVSGSGYEQYFGPGTRLTVT.

This rearrangement joins TRBV6-1 to TRBJ2-1; a weak D match, TRBD2 (7 bases). The CDR3 contains 14 residues. Trimming stripped 7 bases from V and 7 bases from J, with 17 bases between. Germline V gene data show CDR1 as MNHNS and CDR2 as SASEGT. The CDR3 bases are TGTGCCAGCATGTTTCGGGGGGCGATAAATGAGCAGTTCTTC. Its protein product is CASMFRGAINEQFF.

This clone was recorded only once. The V call is TRBV18, the J call TRBJ2-5, with a tentative D call TRBD1 (6 bases). CDR1 is KGHSH, CDR2 LQKENI, per germline. This CDR3 is 14 amino acids long. V was trimmed by 1 base and J by 11 bases, leaving 17 bases between them. CDR3 sequence: CASSPLPRGVEQYF. CDR3 nucleotides: TGTGCCAGCTCACCACTGCCCAGGGGTGTAGAGCAGTACTTC.

The chain carries TRBV27 and TRBJ2-1; 9 bases are a match to TRBD2. J gave up 2 bases and V 2 bases, and 7 bases lay outside the gene matches. CDR3 length: 17 residues. Looked up from germline, CDR1 is MNHEY and CDR2 is SMNVEV (reference sequence). In DNA, the CDR3 is TGTGCCAGCAGTTTACTTGGGCTAGCGGGACCCTACAATGAGCAGTTCTTC. This sequence encodes CASSLLGLAGPYNEQFF.

There are a few counts of this clone. The gene calls are TRBV30 and TRBJ1-3; D is perhaps TRBD1 (5 bases). The CDR3 runs to 14 residues. Looked up from germline, CDR1 is GTSNPN and CDR2 is SVGIG (reference sequence). The germline V and J ends were trimmed by 1 base and 3 bases, with 10 bases remaining between them. The CDR3, as DNA: TGTGCCTGGAGTGCCTGGGGCGTTGGAAACACCATATATTTT. As protein: CAWSAWGVGNTIYF.

The genes are TRBV18 and TRBJ2-4; 7 positions agree with TRBD1. The germline CDR1 and CDR2 sequences are KGHSH and LQKENI. With V trimmed by 3 bases and J by 0 bases, 5 bases remained unmatched. CDR3 length: 16 amino acids. The CDR3 nucleotides are TGTGCCAGCTCACCCCGGGACAGAATAGCCAAAAACATTCAGTACTTC. It is translated as CASSPRDRIAKNIQYF.

This rearrangement joins TRBV7-2 to TRBJ2-3; D is possibly TRBD2 (6 bases). Germline V gene sequence: CDR1 SGHTA, CDR2 FQGNSA. Trimming shortened V by 0 bases and J by 6 bases, and 16 bases separated the two germline ends. The CDR3 sequence is 16 residues long. The CDR3 loop reads CASSLAGGLRMDTQYF. CDR3 coding DNA: TGTGCCAGCAGCTTAGCGGGGGGTCTACGGATGGATACGCAGTATTTT.

This rearrangement joins TRBV2 to TRBJ1-5, with D unclear. V lost 4 bases to trimming and J lost 8 bases, with 15 bases between them. CDR1 and CDR2 from the germline V gene are SNHLY and FYNNEI. This CDR3 comprises 14 residues. CDR3 DNA: TGTGCCAGCAGTGTCCCGCCAGGTCATAAGCCCCAGCATTTT. Residues: CASSVPPGHKPQHF.